This T cell receptor beta chain emerged from a study of identical twins. Study conclusions and caveats: Instead of following the same donors, the conclusions were based on cross-sectional statistical analysis. Out-of-frame alpha sequences shared by twins showed excess low generation probability. The abundant beta clonotypes from cord blood had fewer insertions, and memory repertoires had none of this. Partly confounded zero-insertion analyses could result from invariant MAIT and iNKT cells.

This CDR3 spans 12 amino acids. Trimming removed 4 bases from V and 5 bases from J, with 6 bases in between. The germline V gene has CDR1 LGHDT and CDR2 YNNKEL (reference sequence). Of note for this clonotype: As yet, its antigen is unknown.

MiXCR was run by TCRdb on the 5' RACE reads, yielding one entry per CDR3 protein. This repertoire shows 1.5 million or so distinct CDR3 sequences, less than 35% found once; its top ten account for about 0.3%. The chain is built from TRBV3-1 and TRBJ2-1; D gene ambiguous. This receptor was taken from a newborn girl in good health. Input material: cord blood. The CDR3 sequence is CASSPYNNEQFF. The CDR3 DNA sequence: TGTGCCAGCAGCCCCTACAACAATGAGCAGTTCTTC.